The 16 T cell receptor beta chains given below trace back to one sample, sequenced in a study of blood T cell repertoires in COVID-19. Using immunoSEQ multiplex PCR, the repertoire was profiled, and TCRdb retains in-frame clones only, with some absent. In the table there are 150,000 to 200,000 clones, 70% to 90% of which are singletons. Sequenced material: peripheral blood. The receptor source for this set is a man in his late teens or twenties with acute or convalescent COVID-19.

The chain links TRBV5-1 to TRBJ2-1; D is unresolved. Germline V gene data show CDR1 as SGHRS and CDR2 as YFSETQ. The CDR3 runs 15 residues. Trimming shortened V by 1 base and J by 3 bases, and 11 bases separated the two germline ends. The CDR3 DNA reads TGCGCCAGCAGCTTGTACAGAGAAAACTACAATGAGCAGTTCTTC. It is translated as CASSLYRENYNEQFF.

The V call is TRBV12-5, the J call TRBJ1-1; D remains ambiguous. The V end was cut by 9 bases, the J end by 2 bases, with 10 bases between. This CDR3 contains 12 residues. The germline V gene encodes CDR1 LGHNT and CDR2 FRNRAP. For the CDR3, the DNA is TGTGCTAGGGGAGGACCTAACACTGAAGCTTTCTTT. Its translation: CARGGPNTEAFF.

V is TRBV5-1 and J is TRBJ2-5; 9 positions match TRBD1. In germline, CDR1 is SGHRS, CDR2 YFSETQ. V shed 4 bases, J shed 2 bases, and the junction held 6 bases outside the gene matches. The CDR3 has 15 residues. The CDR3 bases are TGCGCCAGCAGCCCGGGGACAGGGTGGCAAGAGACCCAGTACTTC. Protein sequence: CASSPGTGWQETQYF.

Only one count was recorded for this clone. J is TRBJ1-2 and V is TRBV7-3, with D perhaps TRBD1 (6 bases). Trimming took off 5 bases at V and 7 bases at J, with 14 bases between the two ends. The CDR3 contains 13 residues. Germline V gene sequence: CDR1 SGHTA, CDR2 FQGTGA. CDR3: CASSVTGYGGYTF. The CDR3 DNA reads as TGTGCCAGCAGCGTCACAGGGTACGGTGGCTACACCTTC.

J is TRBJ1-1 and V is TRBV12-3 or TRBV12-4, with TRBD1 matching 9 bases. The CDR3 is 13 residues long. Unmatched junction bases numbered 4, after V lost 6 bases and J lost 5 bases. The CDR3 bases are TGTGCCAGCAGGGAGACAGGGGGGACTGAAGCTTTCTTT. Translating it yields CASRETGGTEAFF.

This sequence joins TRBV5-4 and TRBJ1-1, with D uncertain. Germline V gene lookup returns CDR1 SGHNT and CDR2 YYREEE (reference sequence). The V and J ends lost 4 bases and 3 bases respectively, with 10 bases between them. The CDR3 is 13 residues long. The CDR3 DNA follows: TGTGCCAGCAGCCCGCAGGTGGACACTGAAGCTTTCTTT. Translating it yields CASSPQVDTEAFF.

The chain uses TRBV13 and TRBJ2-1, with 11 bases that match TRBD2. V lost 3 bases, J lost 0 bases, and 4 bases stayed unmatched. Germline loops: CDR1 PRHDT, CDR2 FYEKMQ (reference sequence). The CDR3 is 17 residues long. CDR3 sequence (DNA): TGTGCCAGCAGCTTTATGACTAGCGGGGTCTCCTACAATGAGCAGTTCTTC. Translating gives CASSFMTSGVSYNEQFF.

The chain recombines TRBV6-2 or TRBV6-3 with TRBJ2-1, with D possibly being TRBD1 (6 bases). Germline V CDR1 and CDR2: MNHEY, SVGEGT. Trimming took 6 bases from V and 2 from J, leaving 23 bases between them. The CDR3 covers 18 residues. In DNA form, the CDR3 reads TGTGCCAGCAGCCGCTCCCCCCGACAGGAACTGACCTACAATGAGCAGTTCTTC. Its protein is CASSRSPRQELTYNEQFF.

Here the CDR3 reads CASSKGLAKRESYNEQFF. CDR3 nucleotide sequence: TGTGCCAGCAGCAAGGGACTAGCCAAGAGAGAGTCCTACAATGAGCAGTTCTTC. The V gene is TRBV21-1, the J gene TRBJ2-1; TRBD2, as called in the table, went unchecked against the DNA. TRBV21-1 is a pseudogene locus. CDR3 length: 18 residues.

J is TRBJ2-2 and V is TRBV5-4; D possibly corresponds to TRBD2 (6 bases). There are 16 residues in the CDR3. Germline-derived CDR1 and CDR2 are SGHNT and YYREEE (reference sequence). V lost 1 base and J 2 bases, leaving 12 bases between the germline ends. CDR3 nucleotide sequence: TGTGCCAGCAGCTTGCCGTTTGCGGGAAACACCGGGGAGCTGTTTTTT. Translation: CASSLPFAGNTGELFF.

The genes are TRBV14 and TRBJ2-1; 7 bases align to TRBD2. Losses at the gene ends were 1 base for V and 9 bases for J; bases not matched to a gene: 6. Germline V gene sequence: CDR1 SGHDN, CDR2 FVKESK. The CDR3 spans 14 residues. The CDR3 region is CASSQVRGVSEQFF. Written as DNA, the CDR3 is TGTGCCAGCAGCCAAGTTCGGGGGGTGAGTGAGCAGTTCTTC.

This clone was seen a single time. The rearrangement links TRBV21-1 to TRBJ2-5; TRBD2 reflects the table's D call only, with no check against the DNA. TRBV21-1 is an annotated pseudogene. The CDR3 runs 17 residues. The DNA for the CDR3 is TGTGCCAGCAGCAACGGGGGGCTCAACAAGGGCCAAGAGACCCAGTACTTC. It yields the protein CASSNGGLNKGQETQYF.

Of note for this clone: The same CDR3 can be traced to other DNA sequences in this sample. The CDR3, as DNA: TGTGCCACCAGTGATTTTTCAGGGGGGAACACCGGGGAGCTGTTTTTT. Protein sequence: CATSDFSGGNTGELFF. The chain recombines TRBV24-1 with TRBJ2-2; 7 nucleotides agree with TRBD1. CDR1 is KGHDR and CDR2 is SFDVKD in the germline V gene. V was clipped by 1 base and J by 1 base; unmatched bases: 2. This CDR3 is built from 16 residues.

The chain joins TRBV3-1 (or the pseudogene TRBV3-2) to TRBJ1-2, with D uncertain. The CDR3 spans 12 residues. Trimming removed 6 bases at V and 7 bases at J, with 12 bases between. The germline V gene has CDR1 LGHDT and CDR2 YNNKEL (reference sequence). The CDR3 region has the DNA TGTGCCAGCAGAAAAATGGAGGGTGGCTACACCTTC. It yields the protein CASRKMEGGYTF.

The chain couples TRBV6-5 to TRBJ1-2, with 9 bases aligning to TRBD1. Germline V gene sequence: CDR1 MNHEY, CDR2 SVGAGI. With V trimmed by 6 bases and J by 4 bases, 6 bases remained unmatched. The CDR3 length is 14 residues. The CDR3, as DNA: TGTGCCAGCAGGAGGACAGGGGACACCTATGGCTACACCTTC. Its protein product is CASRRTGDTYGYTF.

The V call is TRBV21-1, the J call TRBJ1-2; TRBD1 reflects the table's D call only, with no check against the DNA. TRBV21-1 is listed as a pseudogene. CDR3 size: 18 residues. The CDR3 is CASSTLKGAVKGNYGYTF. In DNA, the CDR3 is TGTGCCAGCAGCACTCTCAAGGGGGCTGTTAAAGGGAACTATGGCTACACCTTC.